This is a list of T cell receptor beta chains from one sample in a study of chemoradiotherapy in HPV16-positive cancers. Profiled with immunoSEQ multiplex PCR; TCRdb holds only in-frame clones, not every one. Among 9,500 to 12,000 clones, 65% to 75% were seen once, and the ten largest hold over 30%. This material was obtained from a patient who underwent chemoradiotherapy. Receptors were obtained from a human donor with HPV-associated anogenital cancer. Both conserved end residues are part of each CDR3. Fields, in order: CDR3 length, V gene, J gene, clone size, D gene, CDR3 DNA, CDR3 protein. D genes are given only for firm matches. Some rows mark clone size as missing; the rest say once, few, many or name a class of expanded clone.

17	TRBV21-1	TRBJ2-7	once	.	TGTGCCAGCAGCTGCCCCCCGGGACAGGGGTCTACCTACGAGCAGTACTTC	CASSCPPGQGSTYEQYF
12	TRBV9	TRBJ2-5	.	.	TGTGCCAGCAGCGTAGAGAGGGAGACCCAGTACTTC	CASSVERETQYF
16	TRBV4-3	TRBJ1-3	.	.	TGCGCCAGCAGCCAAGATGGGGGGGCTGCCGGAAACACCATATATTTT	CASSQDGGAAGNTIYF
14	TRBV5-4	TRBJ2-3	.	.	TGTGCCAGCAGCTTGGCGGCAGCCACAGATACGCAGTATTTT	CASSLAAATDTQYF
14	TRBV28	TRBJ2-5	few	TRBD1	TGTGCCAGCAGTGATTACAGGGGGCTGGAGACCCAGTACTTC	CASSDYRGLETQYF
15	TRBV19	TRBJ1-4	.	.	TGTGCCAGTAGTAGTGGAGAAGCAACTAATGAAAAACTGTTTTTT	CASSSGEATNEKLFF
15	TRBV9	TRBJ2-7	.	TRBD1	TGTGCCAGCAGCGTAGGAGGCAGGGGGTTCTACGAGCAGTACTTC	CASSVGGRGFYEQYF
14	TRBV5-8	TRBJ1-1	.	.	TGTGCCAGCAGCTTGTATCAGGCTAGTACTGAAGCTTTCTTT	CASSLYQASTEAFF
13	TRBV29-1	TRBJ1-3	.	.	TGCAGCGTTGCACCGGGGACGGACAACACCATATATTTT	CSVAPGTDNTIYF
15	TRBV9	TRBJ1-5	.	.	TGTGCCAGCAGCGAGGAGGGACGGGCTAATCAGCCCCAGCATTTT	CASSEEGRANQPQHF
14	TRBV6-6	TRBJ2-7	few	.	TGTGCCAGCAGTGACGGGACGGAGGCCTACGAGCAGTACTTC	CASSDGTEAYEQYF
11	TRBV5-6	TRBJ2-1	.	.	TGTGCCAGCAGCTTAGTGGCTGAGCAGTTCTTC	CASSLVAEQFF
15	TRBV7-3	TRBJ2-1	once	.	TGTGCCAGCAGCCTCGCCGGGACTTCAAACAATGAGCAGTTCTTC	CASSLAGTSNNEQFF
11	TRBV11-2	TRBJ2-2	.	.	TGTGCCAGCAGCTTCCTCGGGGAGCTGTTTTTT	CASSFLGELFF
15	TRBV9	TRBJ1-2	.	TRBD1	TGTGCCAGCAGCGGACCGAGACAGGGGCCCTATGGCTACACCTTC	CASSGPRQGPYGYTF
16	TRBV11-2	TRBJ1-3	few	.	TGTGCCAGCAGCTTAGTGATCGGGGGGCTGGCAAACACCATATATTTT	CASSLVIGGLANTIYF
15	TRBV5-6	TRBJ2-2	.	.	TGTGCCAGCAGCTTGGTTTCAGGGTACACCGGGGAGCTGTTTTTT	CASSLVSGYTGELFF
14	TRBV5-4	TRBJ2-3	.	.	TGTGCCAGCAGCCAAGGACCAAGCACAGATACGCAGTATTTT	CASSQGPSTDTQYF
13	TRBV6-5	TRBJ2-7	.	TRBD2	TGTGCCAGCAGTGGACTAGCGGGTAGCGAGCAGTACTTC	CASSGLAGSEQYF
16	TRBV7-8	TRBJ1-5	.	.	TGTGCCAGCAGCTTTGCCGGGAGTAGGGGCAATCAGCCCCAGCATTTT	CASSFAGSRGNQPQHF
15	TRBV18	TRBJ1-1	.	.	TGTGCCAGCTCACCTCCCCGCGCGGGGCACACTGAAGCTTTCTTT	CASSPPRAGHTEAFF
15	TRBV6-4	TRBJ2-4	.	TRBD1	TGTGCCAGCAGTCAAACAGGGGGCGCTGGAGACATTCAGTACTTC	CASSQTGGAGDIQYF